The text below deals with one T cell receptor (beta chain). Its antigen is unknown. The data are from a study of identical twins. Study-wide results and limits: The more abundant beta clonotypes in cord blood had fewer insertions, and memory repertoires did not show this.

V was pared by 4 bases and J by 8 bases, with 7 bases of the junction left unmatched. Germline CDR1 reads SGHRS; CDR2 reads YFSETQ. CDR3 size: 13 residues. Using its own MiXCR run on the 5' RACE reads, TCRdb lists one record per CDR3 protein. This table holds around 240,000 distinct CDR3 sequences, about 10% found once. Sequenced input: memory T cells sorted from blood. The V and J genes are TRBV5-1 and TRBJ2-3, with TRBD1 matching 7 bases. This sequence originates from a man aged 45 to 65 in good health. In DNA, the CDR3 is TGCGCCAGCAGCGAGGGACAGACGGGTACGCAGTATTTT. It is translated as CASSEGQTGTQYF.